The entry below describes one T cell receptor (beta chain). Its antigen is unknown. This specimen comes from a study of Graves' ophthalmopathy and Graves' hyperthyroidism. The overall study: Untreated patients at initial diagnosis provided peripheral blood. Notes on the study in general: Among expanded thyroid clonotypes above 0.001 frequency, most also occurred in blood. Ophthalmopathy progression predictions by the model showed roughly 75% specificity and approximately 69% sensitivity.

Trimming removed 3 bases from V and 0 bases from J, with 12 bases in between. This CDR3 spans 15 amino acids. The germline CDR1 and CDR2 sequences are DFQATT and SNEGSKA (reference sequence). From fresh peripheral blood, approximately 10 ml in volume, the PBMCs were obtained. Amplified material comprised TCR beta CDR3 regions derived from RNA transcripts. HTBI-primed RT-PCR formed the first round, and a multiplex PCR formed the second. TCRdb re-called the multiplex PCR reads through MiXCR, storing one row per CDR3 protein. Of almost 750,000 distinct CDR3 sequences in the sample, 40% were seen once. The sequencing sample was made of peripheral blood. The sequence was collected from an adult man with Graves' ophthalmopathy. V usage is TRBV20-1 and J usage is TRBJ1-5, with D possibly being TRBD1 (6 bases). CDR3 amino acids: CSARGAANSNQPQHF. The CDR3, as DNA: TGCAGTGCTAGGGGGGCGGCCAATAGCAATCAGCCCCAGCATTTT.